The rows below give T cell receptor beta chains drawn from one sample of a study of T cells in Graves' hyperthyroidism and ophthalmopathy. Each CDR3 protein gets one entry after TCRdb re-called the multiplex PCR reads with MiXCR. The table lists approximately 400,000 distinct CDR3 sequences, roughly 25% of them singletons. Specimen: blood. Receptors originate from a man aged 50-59 years with Graves' hyperthyroidism. The CDR3 runs from the conserved cysteine through the conserved F or W. A D gene is named only where the DNA matches it firmly. Only some rows state a clone size, as once, few, many or a class for expanded clones.

CDR3aa,CDR3nt,abundance,j_gene,d_gene,v_gene
CASNPSTRTSGNEQFF,TGCGCCAGCAACCCCTCAACACGGACTAGCGGGAATGAGCAGTTCTTC,-,TRBJ2-1,TRBD2,TRBV5-1
CASSSLDREGTDEQFF,TGTGCCAGCAGCTCCCTGGACAGGGAAGGTACGGATGAGCAGTTCTTC,-,TRBJ2-1,TRBD1,TRBV9
CSVRGGGTGWSPFHF,TGCAGTGTTAGAGGAGGTGGAACAGGGTGGTCACCCTTCCACTTT,-,TRBJ1-6,-,TRBV20-1
CASSFQADTDTQYF,TGTGCCAGCAGTTTCCAAGCCGACACAGATACGCAGTATTTT,few,TRBJ2-3,-,TRBV27
CASSYSSLGSSYEQYF,TGTGCCAGCAGTTACTCGAGTCTTGGTAGTTCCTACGAGCAGTACTTC,few,TRBJ2-7,-,TRBV6-5
CATRTRDGGYTF,TGTGCCACCAGGACGAGGGACGGCGGCTACACCTTC,-,TRBJ1-2,-,TRBV24-1
CASSQGVSDTQYF,TGTGCCAGCAGTCAGGGGGTATCAGATACGCAGTATTTT,-,TRBJ2-3,TRBD1,TRBV28
CASSESNTQYF,TGTGCCAGCAGTGAAAGTAATACGCAGTATTTT,few,TRBJ2-3,-,TRBV2
CASSLKLSSRQETQYF,TGTGCCAGCAGCTTAAAGCTATCGTCCCGCCAAGAGACCCAGTACTTC,-,TRBJ2-5,-,TRBV7-9
CATSDLGLAANEQFF,TGTGCCACCAGTGATTTAGGCCTAGCGGCCAATGAGCAGTTCTTC,-,TRBJ2-1,TRBD2,TRBV24-1
CSARGGSSGASYEQYF,TGCAGTGCTAGAGGCGGATCTAGCGGGGCCTCCTACGAGCAGTACTTC,few,TRBJ2-7,TRBD2,TRBV20-1
CASSEATRQGDNSPLHF,TGTGCCAGCAGTGAAGCGACGAGACAGGGGGATAATTCACCCCTCCACTTT,-,TRBJ1-6,TRBD1,TRBV6-1
CASSAPGTETQYF,TGTGCCAGCAGTGCACCAGGGACAGAGACCCAGTACTTC,-,TRBJ2-5,-,TRBV6-1
CSASTGPREQYF,TGCAGTGCTAGTACGGGCCCAAGGGAGCAGTACTTC,-,TRBJ2-7,-,TRBV20-1
CASSPSIEYRNEQFF,TGTGCCAGCAGTCCTTCAATAGAGTACCGCAATGAGCAGTTCTTC,many,TRBJ2-1,-,TRBV12-3/TRBV12-4
CASITDRGPLNTEAFF,TGTGCCAGCATCACGGACAGGGGACCTTTGAACACTGAAGCTTTCTTT,-,TRBJ1-1,TRBD1,TRBV7-9
CASSLEAGSRYGYTF,TGTGCCAGCAGCTTGGAGGCAGGGTCACGCTATGGCTACACCTTC,few,TRBJ1-2,-,TRBV5-5
CASVRTSATYQETQYF,TGTGCCAGCGTACGGACTAGCGCAACCTACCAAGAGACCCAGTACTTC,many,TRBJ2-5,TRBD2,TRBV2
CASSLQGTGANVLTF,TGTGCCAGCAGTCTACAGGGGACTGGGGCCAACGTCCTGACTTTC,few,TRBJ2-6,TRBD1,TRBV11-1
CATRPFKGGIQYF,TGTGCCACCCGGCCCTTTAAGGGAGGCATTCAGTACTTC,-,TRBJ2-4,-,TRBV19
CATSDSRAGQGLRDEQFF,TGTGCCACCAGTGATTCTCGGGCGGGACAGGGCCTTAGGGATGAGCAGTTCTTC,few,TRBJ2-1,TRBD1,TRBV24-1
CASRPTGEANQPQHF,TGCGCCAGCAGGCCGACAGGGGAGGCCAATCAGCCCCAGCATTTT,once,TRBJ1-5,TRBD1,TRBV5-5
CASSRTTLYNEQFF,TGTGCCAGCAGCCGCACCACTCTCTACAATGAGCAGTTCTTC,many,TRBJ2-1,-,TRBV28
CASSLGATPHNEQFF,TGTGCCAGCAGTTTAGGGGCCACCCCGCACAATGAGCAGTTCTTC,few,TRBJ2-1,-,TRBV12-3/TRBV12-4
CASSLYRDGSYEQYF,TGTGCCAGCAGCTTATACCGGGACGGATCCTACGAGCAGTACTTC,once,TRBJ2-7,-,TRBV5-1
CASSSSAEAGGLGNIQYF,TGTGCCAGCAGCTCCAGTGCTGAGGCGGGAGGGTTAGGAAACATTCAGTACTTC,-,TRBJ2-4,TRBD2,TRBV11-2
CASSQEPNRGTQPQHF,TGTGCCAGCAGCCAAGAGCCAAACAGGGGAACTCAGCCCCAGCATTTT,many,TRBJ1-5,TRBD1,TRBV3-1
CASSYSTEPYGYTF,TGTGCCAGCAGTTACTCGACGGAGCCCTATGGCTACACCTTC,many,TRBJ1-2,-,TRBV6-6
CATSRDDLTGGTEAFF,TGTGCCACCAGCAGAGATGATTTGACAGGGGGCACTGAAGCTTTCTTT,-,TRBJ1-1,TRBD1,TRBV15
CAWSVGTSRTGELFF,TGTGCCTGGAGTGTTGGGACTAGCCGTACCGGGGAGCTGTTTTTT,-,TRBJ2-2,TRBD2,TRBV30
CATSLGDTYEQYF,TGTGCCACCAGCCTGGGGGACACATACGAGCAGTACTTC,-,TRBJ2-7,-,TRBV15
CASSFGNPFEQYF,TGTGCCAGCAGTTTTGGGAACCCCTTCGAGCAGTACTTC,-,TRBJ2-7,-,TRBV6-1
CASSLDLWGTEAFF,TGTGCCAGCAGCTTAGATCTCTGGGGCACTGAAGCTTTCTTT,-,TRBJ1-1,-,TRBV7-9
CASTREVTDTQYF,TGTGCCAGCACGCGGGAGGTCACAGATACGCAGTATTTT,many,TRBJ2-3,TRBD2,TRBV2
CASSQVKRNNEQFF,TGTGCCAGCAGCCAAGTAAAACGGAACAATGAGCAGTTCTTC,many,TRBJ2-1,-,TRBV3-1
CSVGIAGWSSYEQYF,TGCAGCGTGGGGATAGCGGGATGGAGCTCCTACGAGCAGTACTTC,-,TRBJ2-7,TRBD2,TRBV29-1
CASSLAGRVNNEQFF,TGTGCCAGCAGCTTAGCTGGCAGGGTCAACAATGAGCAGTTCTTC,-,TRBJ2-1,-,TRBV11-1
CASSLAGGGNEQYF,TGCGCCAGCAGCCTAGCGGGAGGAGGTAATGAGCAGTACTTC,few,TRBJ2-7,TRBD2,TRBV5-1
CASSEGGASNQPQHF,TGTGCCAGCAGTGAAGGGGGGGCTAGCAATCAGCCCCAGCATTTT,few,TRBJ1-5,-,TRBV2
CASSLAQGSYEQFF,TGCGCCAGCAGCCTAGCACAGGGGTCGTATGAGCAGTTCTTC,-,TRBJ2-1,TRBD1,TRBV5-1
CASREDLVDTQYF,TGTGCCAGCAGGGAAGACCTGGTAGATACGCAGTATTTT,many,TRBJ2-3,-,TRBV12-3/TRBV12-4
CASSIGTFPDTQYF,TGTGCCAGTAGTATAGGGACTTTCCCAGATACGCAGTATTTT,-,TRBJ2-3,-,TRBV19
CASSRGRVSTEAFF,TGTGCCAGCAGCAGAGGCAGGGTCTCCACTGAAGCTTTCTTT,few,TRBJ1-1,-,TRBV7-8
CSVRISEQFF,TGCAGCGTGCGTATAAGTGAGCAGTTCTTC,-,TRBJ2-1,-,TRBV29-1
CASSLRGATGANVLTF,TGCGCCAGCAGCTTGCGGGGGGCCACTGGGGCCAACGTCCTGACTTTC,few,TRBJ2-6,-,TRBV5-1
CSARDERDYGYTF,TGCAGTGCTAGAGATGAGAGGGACTATGGCTACACCTTC,-,TRBJ1-2,-,TRBV20-1
CASSISFQGEETQYF,TGTGCCAGCAGCATATCGTTCCAGGGAGAAGAGACCCAGTACTTC,once,TRBJ2-5,-,TRBV5-6
CATSDSREGVETQYF,TGTGCCACCAGTGATTCGCGAGAAGGCGTAGAGACCCAGTACTTC,-,TRBJ2-5,-,TRBV24-1
CSAYRAFGAGRSTDTQYF,TGCAGTGCTTACCGTGCTTTCGGTGCCGGGAGGAGCACAGATACGCAGTATTTT,-,TRBJ2-3,TRBD2,TRBV20-1
CASGTSGGSVNEQFF,TGCGCCAGCGGGACTAGCGGAGGGAGTGTCAATGAGCAGTTCTTC,many,TRBJ2-1,TRBD2,TRBV5-1
CASSQRGIRSTEAFF,TGTGCCAGCAGCCAACGGGGCATTAGGAGCACTGAAGCTTTCTTT,few,TRBJ1-1,-,TRBV3-1
CASSLAVAWETQYF,TGTGCCAGCAGCTTAGCGGTAGCGTGGGAGACCCAGTACTTC,few,TRBJ2-5,-,TRBV7-9
CASSQDWGRETGYTF,TGCGCCAGCAGCCAAGATTGGGGCAGGGAGACTGGCTACACCTTC,few,TRBJ1-2,-,TRBV4-1
CASSFGREGTDTQYF,TGTGCCAGCAGTTTCGGGCGGGAGGGCACAGATACGCAGTATTTT,many,TRBJ2-3,TRBD2,TRBV28
CASSYRDRGIEAFF,TGTGCCAGCAGTTACCGGGACAGGGGAATTGAAGCTTTCTTT,few,TRBJ1-1,TRBD1,TRBV6-5